The 2 T cell receptor beta chains below all came from one sample that was sequenced in a study of shared clonotypes between healthy human individuals. Naive CD8 cells comprised CD45RO-negative, CCR7-positively selected cells, excluding terminally differentiated effector memory CD45RA+ cells. Sequencing was performed with immunoSEQ multiplex PCR; in TCRdb, only in-frame clones are kept and a portion is missing. The sample yields hundreds of thousands of clones, about 96% seen once. The sample was naive CD8+ T cells sorted from blood. These TCRs come from a man aged 25-45 years in good health.

The rearrangement links TRBV5-1 to TRBJ2-7; maybe TRBD2 (5 bases). CDR3 length equals 16 residues. Per germline, CDR1 SGHRS and CDR2 YFSETQ. The V gene lost 0 bases and the J gene lost 1 base, with 14 bases spanning the gap. The chain's CDR3 is CASSLGSSYSSYEQYF. The CDR3 DNA is TGCGCCAGCAGCTTGGGTTCTAGCTACTCTTCCTACGAGCAGTACTTC.

This sequence joins TRBV11-2 and TRBJ2-3; 7 nucleotides align to TRBD2. V was clipped by 10 bases and J by 3 bases; unmatched bases: 7. The CDR3 has 13 amino acids. Germline values: CDR1 SGHAT, CDR2 FQNNGV. The CDR3 here is CAISGLITDTQYF. The CDR3 DNA follows: TGTGCCATCTCGGGACTAATAACAGATACGCAGTATTTT.